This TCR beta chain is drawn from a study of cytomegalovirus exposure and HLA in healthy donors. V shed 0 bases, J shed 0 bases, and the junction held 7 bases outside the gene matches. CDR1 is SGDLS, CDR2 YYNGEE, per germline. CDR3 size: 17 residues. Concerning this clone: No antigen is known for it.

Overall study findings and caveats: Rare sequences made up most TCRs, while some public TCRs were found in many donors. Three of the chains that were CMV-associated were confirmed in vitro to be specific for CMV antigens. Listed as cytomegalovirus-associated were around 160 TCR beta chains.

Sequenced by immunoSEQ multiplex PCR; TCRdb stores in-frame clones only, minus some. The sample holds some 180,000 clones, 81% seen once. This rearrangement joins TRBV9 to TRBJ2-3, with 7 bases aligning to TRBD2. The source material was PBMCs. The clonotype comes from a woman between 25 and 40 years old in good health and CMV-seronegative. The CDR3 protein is CASSVVTGGFSTDTQYF. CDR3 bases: TGTGCCAGCAGCGTAGTTACGGGGGGATTTAGCACAGATACGCAGTATTTT.